The sequence of this TCR beta chain was determined in a study of vaccination effects on CD4 cells after COVID-19. Remarks on this clone: What it recognizes is unknown.

Antigen-specific CD4+ T cells were expanded (with viral peptide pools) by the ViraFEST assay ahead of sequencing. Subsequent to a culture period of under twelve days, CD4+ T cells were isolated. Participants received two doses of either the BNT162b2 or mRNA-1273 vaccine. The healthy vaccine recipients, who had no prior SARS-CoV-2 infection, showed negative nucleocapsid antibodies. Each culture well received around 2 million PBMC. These cells were then cultured in IMDM with roughly 9.8 IU/ml IL-2 and around 9.6 ug/ml peptides. Germline assignment: CDR1 LNHDA and CDR2 SQIVND (reference sequence). CDR3 length: 12 residues. The V end was cut by 1 base, the J end by 2 bases, with 3 bases between. Points from the study as a whole: Few convalescent patients, and no early post-infection timepoints, were available to the study.

Produced via immunoSEQ multiplex PCR; TCRdb's table is partial and in-frame only. The sample holds roughly 23,000 clones, over 60% seen once. The sequence came from a human donor who received a COVID-19 vaccine. The chain combines TRBV19 with TRBJ2-7; D unclear. The material sequenced was CD4+ T cells from PBMCs cultured with HCoV-NL63 spike peptides, taken after COVID-19 vaccination. The CDR3 region is CASSIGPYEQYF. Here the CDR3 DNA reads TGTGCCAGTAGTATAGGACCCTACGAGCAGTACTTC. The full variable domain, completed using reference TRBV19 and TRBJ2-7, is DGGITQSPKYLFRKEGQNVTLSCEQNLNHDAMYWYRQDPGQGLRLIYYSQIVNDFQKGDIAEGYSVSREKKESFPLTVTSAQKNPTAFYLCASSIGPYEQYFGPGTRLTVT.